The source of this T cell receptor beta chain is a study of OX40 agonist ivuxolimab in advanced cancers. Study as a whole: Mean age approximately 61 years, range about 23 to 79; 82.7% male. Earlier treatment with anti-PD-1, anti-PD-L1 or anti-CTLA-4 was permitted, and roughly 40% had received some. General observations from the study: Among the lowest peripheral clonal expansion occurred in 0.1-3.0 mg/kg partial responders.

Notes on this clone: Its specificity is not known.

Produced via immunoSEQ multiplex PCR; TCRdb's table is partial and in-frame only. The sample shows about 72,000 clones, roughly 87% of them seen only once. The ends were cut back, 7 bases at V and 3 bases at J, with 12 bases in the middle. This CDR3 has 14 amino acids. CDR1 is SNHLY and CDR2 is FYNNEI in the germline V gene. This sequence was found in an adult with an advanced solid tumor such as melanoma, head and neck, liver or kidney cancer. The source material was CD4+ or CD8+ T cells sorted from blood, sampled in a trial of the OX40 agonist ivuxolimab. This chain joins TRBV2 and TRBJ2-2, with D uncertain. The CDR3 reads CASTVDTYTGELFF. For the CDR3, the DNA is TGTGCCAGCACGGTTGACACTTACACCGGGGAGCTGTTTTTT.